This is a list of T cell receptor beta chains from one sample in a study of blood T cell repertoires in COVID-19. TCRdb's copy holds only in-frame clones and misses some; the assay was immunoSEQ multiplex PCR. Of roughly 150,000 clones in the sample, 79% were seen once. The sequenced sample consisted of PBMCs or T cells enriched from blood (not recorded which). The receptors originated from a woman in her 70s in a cohort exposed to, infected with or recovered from COVID-19 (not recorded which). CDR3s include the opening cysteine and the closing phenylalanine or tryptophan. D genes are given only for firm matches. Only part of the rows carry a size: once, few, many, or a class if the clone is expanded.

CDR3: CASSQGTSGRRSTDTQYF; DNA: TGCGCCAGCAGCCAAGGGACTAGCGGGAGGCGTAGCACAGATACGCAGTATTTT; J: TRBJ2-3; D: TRBD2; V: TRBV4-1; size: NA
CDR3: CASSPLRNEQFF; DNA: TGTGCCAGCTCACCCCTGAGAAATGAGCAGTTCTTC; J: TRBJ2-1; D: NA; V: TRBV18; size: NA
CDR3: CASSLAGSGTGLDTQYF; DNA: TGTGCCAGCAGCTTAGCGGGTAGTGGGACAGGTCTAGATACGCAGTATTTT; J: TRBJ2-3; D: TRBD1; V: TRBV11-1; size: NA
CDR3: CAIQGSSYNSPLHF; DNA: TGTGCCATACAGGGCAGCTCCTATAATTCACCCCTCCACTTT; J: TRBJ1-6; D: NA; V: TRBV28; size: NA
CDR3: CASSFSGSWSNEQFF; DNA: TGTGCCAGCAGCTTTAGCGGGTCTTGGTCCAATGAGCAGTTCTTC; J: TRBJ2-1; D: TRBD2; V: TRBV11-2; size: NA
CDR3: CASSLVGGEYNEQFF; DNA: TGCGCCAGCAGCTTGGTAGGGGGAGAGTACAATGAGCAGTTCTTC; J: TRBJ2-1; D: NA; V: TRBV5-1; size: NA
CDR3: CASSSGTAGNTIYF; DNA: TGTGCCAGCAGTTCCGGGACAGCTGGAAACACCATATATTTT; J: TRBJ1-3; D: TRBD1; V: TRBV7-3; size: NA
CDR3: CASSFSPGARDGLFF; DNA: TGCGCCAGCAGTTTTTCCCCAGGGGCAAGGGACGGTTTGTTTTTT; J: TRBJ1-4; D: NA; V: TRBV5-1; size: NA
CDR3: CASSLQTGGKYNEQFF; DNA: TGCGCCAGCAGCTTGCAAACAGGGGGAAAATACAATGAGCAGTTCTTC; J: TRBJ2-1; D: TRBD1; V: TRBV5-1; size: few
CDR3: CAWSPNRGLNSPLHF; DNA: TGTGCCTGGAGCCCTAACAGGGGGCTGAATTCACCCCTCCACTTT; J: TRBJ1-6; D: TRBD1; V: TRBV30; size: NA
CDR3: CASQQVTDREGNQPQHF; DNA: TGTGCCAGCCAGCAGGTAACGGACAGGGAGGGCAATCAGCCCCAGCATTTT; J: TRBJ1-5; D: NA; V: TRBV21-1; size: NA
CDR3: CASSLDITDTQYF; DNA: TGCGCCAGCAGCTTGGATATCACAGATACGCAGTATTTT; J: TRBJ2-3; D: NA; V: TRBV5-1; size: NA
CDR3: CASSLDPAVNEKLFF; DNA: TGTGCCAGCAGCTTGGACCCAGCGGTTAATGAAAAACTGTTTTTT; J: TRBJ1-4; D: NA; V: TRBV5-5; size: NA
CDR3: CASRPPHGTGSPLHF; DNA: TGTGCCAGCAGACCTCCCCACGGGACAGGTTCACCCCTCCACTTT; J: TRBJ1-6; D: TRBD1; V: TRBV28; size: NA
CDR3: CASTGWNSPLHF; DNA: TGCGCCAGCACAGGGTGGAATTCACCCCTCCACTTT; J: TRBJ1-6; D: NA; V: TRBV10-2; size: few
CDR3: CASSSLNYGYTF; DNA: TGTGCCAGCAGCTCATTGAACTATGGCTACACCTTC; J: TRBJ1-2; D: NA; V: TRBV11-2; size: NA
CDR3: CASSLLGDSNQPQHF; DNA: TGTGCCAGTAGCCTTTTGGGCGATAGCAATCAGCCCCAGCATTTT; J: TRBJ1-5; D: NA; V: TRBV19; size: NA
CDR3: CASTKEYNADEQYF; DNA: TGTGCCAGCACGAAAGAGTATAACGCTGACGAGCAGTACTTC; J: TRBJ2-7; D: NA; V: TRBV2; size: NA
CDR3: CASSRDSFNEKLFF; DNA: TGTGCCAGCAGCAGGGACAGCTTTAATGAAAAACTGTTTTTT; J: TRBJ1-4; D: TRBD1; V: TRBV28; size: NA
CDR3: CASSLKPGLPSSSYNEQFF; DNA: TGTGCCAGTAGTTTAAAACCGGGACTCCCAAGCAGCTCCTACAATGAGCAGTTCTTC; J: TRBJ2-1; D: NA; V: TRBV19; size: NA
CDR3: CASSFIAGNYEQYF; DNA: TGTGCCAGCAGCTTTATAGCGGGCAACTACGAGCAGTACTTC; J: TRBJ2-7; D: TRBD2; V: TRBV7-2; size: NA
CDR3: CASSQGVYGDEKLFF; DNA: TGCGCCAGCAGCCAAGGAGTATACGGGGATGAAAAACTGTTTTTT; J: TRBJ1-4; D: NA; V: TRBV4-1; size: once
CDR3: CASFWKGVQAGTGELFF; DNA: TGTGCCAGCTTCTGGAAGGGAGTCCAGGCTGGCACCGGGGAGCTGTTTTTT; J: TRBJ2-2; D: NA; V: TRBV7-9; size: NA
CDR3: CASSGNYGYTF; DNA: TGTGCCTCCAGTGGCAACTATGGCTACACCTTC; J: TRBJ1-2; D: NA; V: TRBV28; size: NA
CDR3: CASSGGGGGQPQHF; DNA: TGTGCCAGCAGTGGCGGGGGGGGAGGTCAGCCCCAGCATTTT; J: TRBJ1-5; D: NA; V: TRBV28; size: NA
CDR3: CASSASSTDTQYF; DNA: TGTGCCAGCAGCGCGTCTAGCACAGATACGCAGTATTTT; J: TRBJ2-3; D: NA; V: TRBV7-3; size: NA
CDR3: CASSLSVSSYNEQFF; DNA: TGCGCCAGCAGCTTGAGCGTAAGCTCCTACAATGAGCAGTTCTTC; J: TRBJ2-1; D: NA; V: TRBV5-1; size: once
CDR3: CASSQEEALTQYF; DNA: TGCGCCAGCAGCCAAGAAGAAGCGTTGACCCAGTACTTC; J: TRBJ2-5; D: NA; V: TRBV4-3; size: NA
CDR3: CATSDPGLGYEKLFF; DNA: TGTGCCACCAGTGACCCAGGGTTGGGGTATGAAAAACTGTTTTTT; J: TRBJ1-4; D: NA; V: TRBV24-1; size: few
CDR3: CASSLVASSQFF; DNA: TGTGCCAGCAGCTTAGTGGCTAGCTCCCAGTTCTTC; J: TRBJ2-1; D: NA; V: TRBV11-3; size: NA
CDR3: CASSHQAGTGELFF; DNA: TGTGCCAGCAGCCACCAGGCGGGGACCGGGGAGCTGTTTTTT; J: TRBJ2-2; D: NA; V: TRBV28; size: once
CDR3: CASALMGRTGELFF; DNA: TGTGCCAGCGCTTTGATGGGCCGCACCGGGGAGCTGTTTTTT; J: TRBJ2-2; D: NA; V: TRBV27; size: NA
CDR3: CASSRDRGRNEQFF; DNA: TGTGCCAGCAGCCGGGACAGGGGGCGGAATGAGCAGTTCTTC; J: TRBJ2-1; D: TRBD1; V: TRBV7-2; size: NA
CDR3: CSVERQGYDEQFF; DNA: TGCAGCGTTGAACGGCAGGGCTATGATGAGCAGTTCTTC; J: TRBJ2-1; D: NA; V: TRBV29-1; size: NA
CDR3: CASSLRQGNGELFF; DNA: TGTGCCAGCAGCCTCAGACAGGGGAACGGGGAGCTGTTTTTT; J: TRBJ2-2; D: TRBD1; V: TRBV9; size: NA
CDR3: CASSSADGSPYNEQFF; DNA: TGTGCCAGCAGCTCCGCGGACGGGAGCCCCTACAATGAGCAGTTCTTC; J: TRBJ2-1; D: NA; V: TRBV5-4; size: NA
CDR3: CASSTTVLPGLDYGYTF; DNA: TGTGCCAGCAGTACCACGGTGCTCCCGGGTTTGGACTATGGCTACACCTTC; J: TRBJ1-2; D: NA; V: TRBV27; size: NA
CDR3: CSVVGGYQETQYF; DNA: TGCAGCGTTGTCGGGGGGTACCAAGAGACCCAGTACTTC; J: TRBJ2-5; D: TRBD2; V: TRBV29-1; size: NA
CDR3: CASVRPPGQGAGELFF; DNA: TGTGCCAGCGTACGACCCCCCGGCCAGGGGGCCGGGGAGCTGTTTTTT; J: TRBJ2-2; D: TRBD1; V: TRBV28; size: NA
CDR3: CAISESVLPGELFF; DNA: TGTGCCATCAGTGAGTCCGTACTGCCCGGGGAGCTGTTTTTT; J: TRBJ2-2; D: NA; V: TRBV10-3; size: NA
CDR3: CASSSLDRSAFF; DNA: TGTGCCAGCAGCAGCCTGGACAGGTCAGCTTTCTTT; J: TRBJ1-1; D: TRBD1; V: TRBV11-2; size: NA
CDR3: CASSLGPGDTIYF; DNA: TGCGCCAGCAGCTTGGGTCCGGGGGACACCATATATTTT; J: TRBJ1-3; D: NA; V: TRBV5-1; size: few
CDR3: CASGKELAHANEQFF; DNA: TGCGCCAGCGGTAAGGAACTAGCGCACGCCAATGAGCAGTTCTTC; J: TRBJ2-1; D: TRBD2; V: TRBV5-1; size: NA
CDR3: CASSLWTGAEKLFF; DNA: TGCGCCAGCAGCTTGTGGACAGGAGCCGAAAAACTGTTTTTT; J: TRBJ1-4; D: TRBD1; V: TRBV5-1; size: NA
CDR3: CASSQETGLSNSPLHF; DNA: TGCGCCAGCAGCCAAGAGACGGGGTTGAGTAATTCACCCCTCCACTTT; J: TRBJ1-6; D: NA; V: TRBV4-3; size: NA
CDR3: CSAVEARQFF; DNA: TGCAGTGCGGTCGAGGCACGGCAGTTCTTC; J: TRBJ2-1; D: NA; V: TRBV20-1; size: few
CDR3: CAISGRGTGGIDTQYF; DNA: TGTGCCATCAGTGGACGCGGGACAGGGGGCATAGATACGCAGTATTTT; J: TRBJ2-3; D: TRBD1; V: TRBV10-3; size: few
CDR3: CASSLAFDQPQHF; DNA: TGTGCCAGCAGCTTAGCATTCGATCAGCCCCAGCATTTT; J: TRBJ1-5; D: NA; V: TRBV5-5; size: NA
CDR3: CASSSGGLDSNYGYTF; DNA: TGCGCCAGCAGCTCGGGGGGACTCGATTCTAACTATGGCTACACCTTC; J: TRBJ1-2; D: NA; V: TRBV5-1; size: NA
CDR3: CASRKGGAGSYEQYF; DNA: TGTGCCAGCAGGAAAGGGGGCGCGGGCTCCTACGAGCAGTACTTC; J: TRBJ2-7; D: TRBD1; V: TRBV28; size: NA
CDR3: CSVEEFAGTDTQYF; DNA: TGCAGCGTTGAAGAGTTTGCAGGCACAGATACGCAGTATTTT; J: TRBJ2-3; D: NA; V: TRBV29-1; size: NA
CDR3: CASSPQGSTEAFF; DNA: TGCGCCAGCAGCCCACAGGGGTCTACTGAAGCTTTCTTT; J: TRBJ1-1; D: TRBD1; V: TRBV5-1; size: NA
CDR3: CASSGGSTGYDTEAFF; DNA: TGTGCCAGCAGCGGGGGATCGACAGGGTATGACACTGAAGCTTTCTTT; J: TRBJ1-1; D: TRBD1; V: TRBV9; size: NA
CDR3: CASSGTSGASYNEQFF; DNA: TGTGCCAGCAGCGGGACTAGCGGGGCCTCCTACAATGAGCAGTTCTTC; J: TRBJ2-1; D: TRBD2; V: TRBV4-2; size: NA
CDR3: CASSQDAWGDSPLHF; DNA: TGCGCCAGCAGCCAAGACGCGTGGGGGGATTCACCCCTCCACTTT; J: TRBJ1-6; D: NA; V: TRBV4-1; size: NA
CDR3: CASSSQGLNTEAFF; DNA: TGCGCCAGCAGCTCACAGGGGTTGAACACTGAAGCTTTCTTT; J: TRBJ1-1; D: TRBD1; V: TRBV5-1; size: few
CDR3: CASSPSGRGTNTGELFF; DNA: TGTGCCAGCTCACCCTCCGGACGGGGAACGAACACCGGGGAGCTGTTTTTT; J: TRBJ2-2; D: NA; V: TRBV18; size: NA
CDR3: CASSLGTNLNQETQYF; DNA: TGTGCCAGCAGCTTGGGGACAAACCTTAACCAAGAGACCCAGTACTTC; J: TRBJ2-5; D: NA; V: TRBV7-8; size: once
CDR3: CASSPGAEPSNYGYTF; DNA: TGTGCCAGCAGCCCCGGAGCAGAGCCTTCTAACTATGGCTACACCTTC; J: TRBJ1-2; D: NA; V: TRBV7-8; size: NA
CDR3: CASSPTTSAFIEQYF; DNA: TGTGCCAGCAGCCCTACCACTAGTGCGTTTATCGAGCAGTACTTC; J: TRBJ2-7; D: NA; V: TRBV27; size: NA